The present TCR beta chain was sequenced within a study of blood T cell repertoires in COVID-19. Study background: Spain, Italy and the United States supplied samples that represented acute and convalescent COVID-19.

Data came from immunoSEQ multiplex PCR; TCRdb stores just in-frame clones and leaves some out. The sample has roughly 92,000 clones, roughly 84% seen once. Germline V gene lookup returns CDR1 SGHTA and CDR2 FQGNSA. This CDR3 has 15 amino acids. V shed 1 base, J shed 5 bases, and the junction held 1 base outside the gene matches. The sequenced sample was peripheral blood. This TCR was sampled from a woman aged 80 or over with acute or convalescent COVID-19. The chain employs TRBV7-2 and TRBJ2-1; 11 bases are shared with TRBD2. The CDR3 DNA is TGTGCCAGCAGCTTAGGACTAGCGGGAAACAATGAGCAGTTCTTC. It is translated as CASSLGLAGNNEQFF.